The 5 T cell receptor beta chains given below trace back to one sample, sequenced in a study of blood T cell repertoires in COVID-19. Profiled with immunoSEQ multiplex PCR; TCRdb holds only in-frame clones, not every one. Among 250,000 to 350,000 clones listed, just over 85% were seen once. The sample consisted of peripheral blood. The origin of the receptors is a woman in her 30s with active or convalescent COVID-19.

V usage is TRBV6-5 and J usage is TRBJ1-5; D might be TRBD1 (6 bases). The V end was cut by 8 bases, the J end by 6 bases, with 17 bases between. This CDR3 comprises 14 residues. The germline V gene encodes CDR1 MNHEY and CDR2 SVGAGI. Written as DNA, the CDR3 is TGTGCCAGCCAGAAAGGGGGTGGGCGTCAGCCCCAGCATTTT. Its protein is CASQKGGGRQPQHF.

The V call is TRBV5-4, the J call TRBJ1-2; 7 nucleotides agree with TRBD1. J lost 3 bases, V lost 4 bases, and 9 bases had no gene match. From germline, CDR1 is SGHNT and CDR2 YYREEE (reference sequence). The CDR3 contains 15 residues. The CDR3 region is CASSLTVRGDYGYTF. The CDR3 nucleotides read TGTGCCAGCAGCCTAACCGTCAGGGGGGACTATGGCTACACCTTC.

The chain joins TRBV7-2 to TRBJ1-2, with TRBD1 matching 8 bases. Germline CDR1 is SGHTA and CDR2 is FQGNSA. This CDR3 comprises 13 residues. Unmatched junction bases numbered 4, after V lost 6 bases and J lost 4 bases. CDR3 region: CASRATGGYGYTF. The CDR3 nucleotides read TGTGCCAGCAGGGCAACAGGGGGCTATGGCTACACCTTC.

The chain couples TRBV9 to TRBJ2-3, with 9 bases fitting TRBD2. Germline CDR1 reads SGDLS; CDR2 reads YYNGEE. The CDR3 is 18 amino acids. The trim removed 0 bases at V and 0 bases at J, leaving 8 bases unmatched. The CDR3 reads CASSVGLRGGRSTDTQYF. As DNA, the CDR3 is TGTGCCAGCAGCGTAGGGTTGCGGGGGGGCCGGAGCACAGATACGCAGTATTTT. Full variable domain (rest looked up from reference TRBV9 and TRBJ2-3): DSGVTQTPKHLITATGQRVTLRCSPRSGDLSVYWYQQSLDQGLQFLIQYYNGEERAKGNILERFSAQQFPDLHSELNLSSLELGDSALYFCASSVGLRGGRSTDTQYFGPGTRLTVL.

V usage is TRBV25-1 and J usage is TRBJ1-2; a possible D gene is TRBD1 (5 bases). The germline V gene encodes CDR1 MGHDK and CDR2 SYGVNS. Trimming stripped 6 bases from V and 0 bases from J, with 11 bases between. The CDR3 is made up of 14 amino acids. The DNA of the CDR3 is TGTGCCAGCAGCCAGGGTGAGGCTAACTATGGCTACACCTTC. It translates to CASSQGEANYGYTF.